Below, one T cell receptor beta chain is given with its context. Its antigen is unidentified. The data were obtained in a study of shared clonotypes between healthy human individuals. Only in-frame clones appear in the TCRdb table, and some are missing; sequencing was by immunoSEQ multiplex PCR. Here the sample spans 2,500,000 or so clones, under 95% being singletons. Study outcomes and limitations: Investigators collected only blood, and repertoires in tissues likely differ. The study found 4.5% to 5% of naive CD4 clonotypes shared across a handful of donors.

CDR3 size: 10 residues. Germline values: CDR1 SNHLY, CDR2 FYNNEI. The germline V and J ends were trimmed by 6 bases and 7 bases, with 6 bases remaining between them. The V call is TRBV2, the J call TRBJ1-2; TRBD1 is a possible D gene (6 bases). Sequencing was performed on naive CD4+ T cells from PBMCs. Subset: CD45RA+ positively selected. This clonotype originated in a man in his late teens or twenties in good health. Some clones in this sample may be carry-over from other donors' samples. CDR3 amino acids: CASRDSGYTF. DNA for the CDR3: TGTGCCAGCAGGGACAGTGGCTACACCTTC.